Listed below are T cell receptor beta chains from one sample, sequenced in a study of shared clonotypes between healthy human individuals. The protocol was immunoSEQ multiplex PCR, while the TCRdb copy is restricted to in-frame clones and leaves out a portion. This table holds a few million clones, approximately 95% found once. Sequenced sample: naive CD4+ T cells from PBMCs. These receptors were taken from a man in his late teens or twenties in good health. Some clones in this sample may be carry-over from other donors' samples. Each CDR3 is given with its conserved first and last residue. The D gene is left open where the match is weak. Clone sizes are given selectively: once, few, many, or a class where the clone is expanded.

v_call,j_call,d_call,clone_size,cdr3_aa,cdr3_nt
TRBV6-6,TRBJ2-1,.,.,CASGEGGTYNEQFF,TGTGCCAGCGGAGAAGGGGGAACCTACAATGAGCAGTTCTTC
TRBV29-1,TRBJ2-5,TRBD2,.,CSVFGTSGQETQYF,TGCAGCGTTTTCGGGACTAGCGGACAAGAGACCCAGTACTTC
TRBV6-5,TRBJ1-2,.,once,CASSYAGGYTF,TGTGCCAGCAGTTATGCGGGGGGCTACACCTTC
TRBV7-8,TRBJ1-2,.,.,CASSLASGSGGYTF,TGTGCCAGCAGCTTAGCCTCAGGGAGTGGTGGCTACACCTTC
TRBV7-2,TRBJ2-3,.,.,CASRPRGRPGGDTQYF,TGTGCCAGCAGGCCTCGGGGGCGCCCCGGTGGGGATACGCAGTATTTT
TRBV18,TRBJ1-1,TRBD1,.,CASSMTGGTNTEAFF,TGTGCCAGCTCAATGACAGGGGGAACGAACACTGAAGCTTTCTTT
TRBV11-2,TRBJ2-6,.,.,CASSFPGANVLTF,TGTGCCAGCAGCTTCCCTGGGGCCAACGTCCTGACTTTC
TRBV6-6,TRBJ1-5,.,.,CASRSDSRVSNQPQHF,TGTGCCAGCAGATCGGACAGTAGGGTAAGCAATCAGCCCCAGCATTTT
TRBV7-3,TRBJ2-1,TRBD2,.,CASSLSGLAGGREQFF,TGTGCCAGCAGCTTAAGCGGACTAGCGGGAGGACGAGAGCAGTTCTTC
TRBV7-2,TRBJ1-1,.,.,CASSLVGTGTEAFF,TGTGCCAGCAGCTTAGTAGGCACGGGCACTGAAGCTTTCTTT
TRBV18,TRBJ2-3,TRBD2,.,CASSFALPGGTQYF,TGTGCCAGCTCATTTGCCCTGCCGGGGGGTACGCAGTATTTT
TRBV2,TRBJ1-2,TRBD1,.,CASSSQGALGYGYTF,TGTGCCAGCAGCTCACAGGGGGCGCTCGGCTATGGCTACACCTTC
TRBV5-8,TRBJ1-5,.,.,CASSLEGPSRGNQPQHF,TGTGCCAGCAGCTTGGAGGGTCCATCCCGGGGCAATCAGCCCCAGCATTTT
TRBV6-1,TRBJ2-1,.,.,CASSDQPYNEQFF,TGTGCCAGCAGTGATCAACCCTACAATGAGCAGTTCTTC
TRBV28,TRBJ1-2,.,.,CASSSSGGAPLYGYTF,TGTGCCAGCAGTTCATCCGGGGGGGCCCCCCTCTATGGCTACACCTTC
TRBV5-6,TRBJ2-5,.,.,CASSPDTRETQYF,TGTGCCAGCAGCCCGGACACTCGAGAGACCCAGTACTTC
TRBV7-3,TRBJ1-1,.,.,CASSLRGNTEAFF,TGTGCCAGCAGCTTAAGAGGGAACACTGAAGCTTTCTTT
TRBV4-2,TRBJ1-4,.,.,CASSQETSVINEKLFF,TGTGCCAGCAGCCAAGAGACCTCGGTGATTAATGAAAAACTGTTTTTT
TRBV29-1,TRBJ2-7,TRBD2,.,CSAGTSGRLNEQYF,TGCAGCGCGGGGACTAGCGGGAGGCTCAACGAGCAGTACTTC
TRBV5-1,TRBJ2-5,.,.,CASRRVFRETQYF,TGCGCCAGCAGGCGAGTATTTCGAGAGACCCAGTACTTC
TRBV18,TRBJ2-3,.,.,CASSQTRSPPLASTDTQYF,TGTGCCAGCTCCCAGACTAGAAGCCCGCCCCTCGCCAGCACAGATACGCAGTATTTT
TRBV7-2,TRBJ1-2,.,.,CASSLNGNYGYTF,TGTGCCAGCAGCTTAAACGGGAACTATGGCTACACCTTC
TRBV5-1,TRBJ2-3,.,.,CASSPPTSGADTQYF,TGCGCCAGCAGCCCCCCAACTTCCGGGGCAGATACGCAGTATTTT
TRBV15,TRBJ2-1,TRBD2,.,CATSSGRGNEQFF,TGTGCCACCTCTAGCGGGAGGGGTAATGAGCAGTTCTTC
TRBV7-2,TRBJ2-1,.,.,CASSPEVASNEQFF,TGTGCCAGCAGCCCGGAGGTAGCTAGCAATGAGCAGTTCTTC
TRBV5-4,TRBJ1-2,.,.,CASSDKPRDYGYTF,TGTGCCAGCAGCGATAAACCCCGGGACTATGGCTACACCTTC